This T cell receptor (beta chain) was identified during a study of preoperative IRX-2 immunotherapy in early breast cancer. Germline loops: CDR1 SGHNT, CDR2 YENEEA. This CDR3 is built from 15 residues. V lost 5 bases, J lost 4 bases, and 17 bases lay in between. The treatment is: preoperative locoregional IRX-2 cytokine immunotherapy. Patients received preoperative, locoregional IRX-2 cytokine immunotherapy in a phase Ib study. Here immunoSEQ multiplex PCR was the method, and the copy in TCRdb shows in-frame clones only, minus some. The sample holds roughly 24,000 clones, roughly four fifths seen once.

The V gene is TRBV11-3, the J gene TRBJ1-1, with D perhaps TRBD1 (5 bases). The clonotype comes from a human donor with breast cancer. The starting material was lymph node tissue, obtained after IRX-2 immunotherapy. The CDR3 sequence: CASSPRQRAFTEAFF. In DNA, the CDR3 is TGTGCCAGCAGCCCCAGACAGAGAGCATTCACTGAAGCTTTCTTT. The whole variable domain, filled in from reference TRBV11-3 and TRBJ1-1, reads EAGVVQSPRYKIIEKKQPVAFWCNPISGHNTLYWYLQNLGQGPELLIRYENEEAVDDSQLPKDRFSAERLKGVDSTLKIQPAELGDSAVYLCASSPRQRAFTEAFFGQGTRLTVV.